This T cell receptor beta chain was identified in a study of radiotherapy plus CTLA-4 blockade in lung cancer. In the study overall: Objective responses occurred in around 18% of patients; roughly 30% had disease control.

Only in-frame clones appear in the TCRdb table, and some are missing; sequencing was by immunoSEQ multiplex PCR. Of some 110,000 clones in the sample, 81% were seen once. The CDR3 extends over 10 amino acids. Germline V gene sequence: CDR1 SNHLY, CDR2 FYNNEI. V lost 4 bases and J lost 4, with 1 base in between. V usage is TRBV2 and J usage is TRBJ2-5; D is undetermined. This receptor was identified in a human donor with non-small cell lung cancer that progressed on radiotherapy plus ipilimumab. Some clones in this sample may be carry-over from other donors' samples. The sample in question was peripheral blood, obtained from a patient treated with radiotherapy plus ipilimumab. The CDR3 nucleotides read TGTGCCAGCAGTGTAGAGACCCAGTACTTC. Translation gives CASSVETQYF.